Below, 24 T cell receptor beta chains from the same sample are listed, as sequenced in a study of regulatory T cells in long-lasting Graves disease. To make TCR beta libraries, researchers used iRepertoire HTBI primers and Arm-PCR of CDR3 regions. In TCRdb, the multiplex PCR reads were re-called with MiXCR into one record per CDR3 protein. The sample holds 400,000 or so distinct CDR3 sequences, 23% seen once. Time point of the sample: persistent/refractory GD, antithyroid drugs over 5 years with positive TRAb. The TCR library was made from RNA extracted from PBMCs. The sample consisted of peripheral blood mononuclear cells (PBMCs), taken when the disease was refractory, from a patient treated with antithyroid drugs. Source of these receptors: a female donor with Graves disease.

This clonotype was counted at least ten times. V is TRBV10-3 and J is TRBJ1-2; D remains ambiguous. Germline lookup yields CDR1 ENHRY and CDR2 SYGVKD. Trimming took 2 bases from V and 8 from J, leaving 12 bases between them. The CDR3 totals 13 residues. CDR3 coding DNA: TGTGCCATCAGTGAGGATCGACAAGGAGGCTACACCTTC. As protein: CAISEDRQGGYTF.

This clonotype has a count of ten or more. The V gene is TRBV19, the J gene TRBJ2-7; 9 bases are a match to TRBD1. This CDR3 has 15 residues. Per the germline V gene, CDR1 is LNHDA and CDR2 is SQIVND (reference sequence). V was clipped by 0 bases and J by 10 bases; unmatched bases: 10. CDR3 DNA sequence: TGTGCCAGTAGTATAGAAGCCTGGACAGGGGTGATCCAGTACTTC. It translates to CASSIEAWTGVIQYF.

Many counts were recorded for this clonotype. This chain links TRBV19 with TRBJ2-7; D is tentatively TRBD1 or TRBD2 (5 bases each). V lost 6 bases to trimming and J lost 3 bases, with 15 bases between them. The CDR3 covers 14 residues. The V gene's germline CDR1 is LNHDA and CDR2 SQIVND (reference sequence). In DNA, the CDR3 is TGTGCCAGTAGCACGGGGCAGGGATACTACGAGCAGTACTTC. Amino acids: CASSTGQGYYEQYF.

This clonotype was seen a handful of times. J is TRBJ2-4 and V is TRBV20-1; 7 nucleotides align to TRBD1. The CDR3 is made up of 13 amino acids. With V trimmed by 2 bases and J by 7 bases, 5 bases remained unmatched. Germline V gene sequence: CDR1 DFQATT, CDR2 SNEGSKA (reference sequence). CDR3 coding DNA: TGCAGTGCTAGATACAGGGGCATTAACATTCAGTACTTC. As protein: CSARYRGINIQYF.

The V gene is TRBV5-1, the J gene TRBJ2-7; 9 nucleotides agree with TRBD2. The CDR3 contains 15 residues. V lost 0 bases, J lost 1 base, and 2 bases stayed unmatched. Germline values: CDR1 SGHRS, CDR2 YFSETQ. The CDR3 region is CASSLGTSESYEQYF. For the CDR3, the DNA is TGCGCCAGCAGCTTGGGGACTAGCGAATCCTACGAGCAGTACTTC.

This chain connects TRBV7-3 to TRBJ1-2; D is possibly TRBD1 (5 bases). Germline V gives CDR1 SGHTA, CDR2 FQGTGA. This CDR3 is 14 amino acids long. Trimming removed 0 bases from V and 6 bases from J, with 11 bases in between. The CDR3 loop reads CASSLTSGGNGYTF. DNA of the CDR3: TGTGCCAGCAGCTTAACGTCCGGGGGGAATGGCTACACCTTC.

This clonotype was counted a few times. The chain employs TRBV20-1 and TRBJ2-5; D is perhaps TRBD1 or TRBD2 (6 bases each). Germline CDR1 and CDR2: DFQATT and SNEGSKA (reference sequence). Trimming took off 1 base at V and 6 bases at J, with 12 bases between the two ends. The CDR3 is 13 residues long. The DNA for the CDR3 is TGCAGTGCTAGAGCTGGGGGCGGGAAGACCCAGTACTTC. Protein sequence: CSARAGGGKTQYF.

The sample holds a few counts of this clonotype. V is TRBV11-2 and J is TRBJ1-3; 7 bases are a match to TRBD1. Per germline, CDR1 SGHAT and CDR2 FQNNGV. This CDR3 has 16 amino acids. Trimming took 4 bases from V and 9 from J; bases not matched to a gene: 15. CDR3 sequence reads: CASSSQPGTVQGTIYF. CDR3 nucleotide sequence: TGTGCCAGCAGCTCTCAGCCGGGGACAGTCCAGGGCACCATATATTTT. Looking up the rest from reference TRBV11-2 and TRBJ1-3 gives the full variable domain: EAGVAQSPRYKIIEKRQSVAFWCNPISGHATLYWYQQILGQGPKLLIQFQNNGVVDDSQLPKDRFSAERLKGVDSTLKIQPAKLEDSAVYLCASSSQPGTVQGTIYFGEGSWLTVV.

A few counts support this clonotype. This chain joins TRBV7-8 and TRBJ1-3; no definite D call. Germline V gene data show CDR1 as SGHVS and CDR2 as FQNEAQ. V lost 5 bases and J lost 0, with 11 bases in between. This CDR3 is built from 15 residues. The CDR3 loop reads CASSQAAPSGNTIYF. The CDR3 DNA sequence: TGTGCCAGCAGCCAGGCGGCTCCCTCTGGAAACACCATATATTTT.

A few counts support this clonotype. This chain connects TRBV11-1 to TRBJ2-1; no definite D call. In germline, CDR1 is SGHAT, CDR2 FQDESV (reference sequence). This CDR3 spans 16 amino acids. Between the trimmed V and J ends, which lost 1 base and 0 bases, there was a span of 10 bases. The CDR3 DNA reads as TGTGCCAGCAGCTTAGAGAGTGACAACTCCTACAATGAGCAGTTCTTC. It yields the protein CASSLESDNSYNEQFF.

This chain uses TRBV15 with TRBJ2-7; 12 nucleotides agree with TRBD1. The V gene's germline CDR1 is LNHNV and CDR2 YYDKDF (reference sequence). The junction had 8 bases not matched to a gene; V was cut back by 2 bases and J by 6 bases. This CDR3 region has 16 residues. CDR3 DNA: TGTGCCACCAGCAGATCCGGGGACAGGGGGCCGGGCGAGCAGTACTTC. This gives the protein CATSRSGDRGPGEQYF.

This clonotype was seen a few times. The chain carries TRBV7-2 and TRBJ2-3; 8 nucleotides line up with TRBD1. Germline CDR1 reads SGHTA; CDR2 reads FQGNSA. V dropped 5 bases and J dropped 8; count of bases not matched to a gene: 9. The CDR3 length is 14 residues. CDR3 coding DNA: TGTGCCAGCAGCCTACAGGGGGGCGAGGGTACGCAGTATTTT. It specifies CASSLQGGEGTQYF.

This chain links TRBV11-2 with TRBJ2-2; 8 positions agree with TRBD2. The CDR3 is 14 amino acids. Losses at the gene ends were 2 bases for V and 9 bases for J; bases not matched to a gene: 5. Looked up from germline, CDR1 is SGHAT and CDR2 is FQNNGV. CDR3 region: CASSLSGSGWELFF. CDR3 sequence (DNA): TGTGCCAGCAGCTTAAGCGGGAGCGGCTGGGAGCTGTTTTTT.

This chain connects TRBV20-1 to TRBJ2-1; 7 nucleotides align to TRBD2. With V trimmed by 4 bases and J by 2 bases, 5 bases remained unmatched. This CDR3 is 14 amino acids long. Germline CDR1 and CDR2: DFQATT and SNEGSKA (reference sequence). The CDR3: CSANEAGPYNEQFF. DNA of the CDR3: TGCAGTGCTAACGAAGCGGGACCCTACAATGAGCAGTTCTTC.

CDR3 sequence: CASSPRRTGAEQYF. DNA of the CDR3: TGTGCCAGCAGCCCGAGGAGGACAGGGGCCGAGCAGTACTTC. The V gene is TRBV14, the J gene TRBJ2-7; 9 positions agree with TRBD1. CDR1 and CDR2 from the germline V gene are SGHDN and FVKESK. V dropped 4 bases and J dropped 6; count of bases not matched to a gene: 7. This CDR3 has 14 residues.

V is TRBV4-1 and J is TRBJ1-5; the D gene is possibly TRBD1 (5 bases). V lost 0 bases, J lost 5 bases, and 8 bases lay in between. This CDR3 is 14 amino acids long. In germline, CDR1 is MGHRA, CDR2 YSYEKL. This CDR3 reads CASSQDGTYQPQHF. The CDR3, as DNA: TGCGCCAGCAGCCAAGACGGGACGTATCAGCCCCAGCATTTT.

In this sample, this clonotype turned up a few times. The rearrangement joins TRBV7-8 to TRBJ2-7; maybe TRBD1 (5 bases). The CDR3 totals 16 residues. V lost 4 bases to trimming and J lost 7 bases, with 23 bases between them. Germline V gene data show CDR1 as SGHVS and CDR2 as FQNEAQ. CDR3 DNA sequence: TGTGCCAGCAGCTCCCTCAGGGCTATCAAAAAGGGGGAGCAGTACTTC. Translated: CASSSLRAIKKGEQYF.

The CDR3 bases are TGCAGTGGCCCCGCCTCCGGGGGTTCACCCCTCCACTTT. It yields the protein CSGPASGGSPLHF. The gene calls are TRBV20-1 and TRBJ1-6, with a weak D call TRBD1 (5 bases). The germline V gene encodes CDR1 DFQATT and CDR2 SNEGSKA (reference sequence). CDR3 size: 13 residues. The V gene lost 7 bases and the J gene lost 9 bases, with 16 bases spanning the gap.

Ten or more counts support this clonotype. The chain carries TRBV15 and TRBJ1-2; D is unclear. There are 16 residues in the CDR3. CDR1 is LNHNV, CDR2 YYDKDF, per germline (reference sequence). V was pared by 5 bases and J by 3 bases, with 19 bases between. The DNA of the CDR3 is TGTGCCACCAGCCCCGGTCGAGTGTGGGCACACTATGGCTACACCTTC. As protein: CATSPGRVWAHYGYTF.

The table lists this clonotype with many counts. V gene TRBV7-2 combines with J gene TRBJ2-7; D not resolved. The CDR3 loop spans 16 amino acids. Per germline, CDR1 SGHTA and CDR2 FQGNSA. Trimming removed 5 bases at V and 0 bases at J, with 17 bases between. CDR3 in DNA: TGTGCCAGCAGCCTCGCCGCTAGGGTTGGCTCCTACGAGCAGTACTTC. This translates into CASSLAARVGSYEQYF.

Only one count was recorded for this clonotype. CDR3 bases: TGTGCCAGCAGTTCCCCCGGGACAGGGGGTTCACCCCTCCACTTT. Protein product: CASSSPGTGGSPLHF. V is TRBV25-1 and J is TRBJ1-6, with TRBD1 identical over 11 bases. V lost 5 bases, J lost 9 bases, and 6 bases stayed unmatched. The CDR3 spans 15 residues. The germline gives CDR1 MGHDK, CDR2 SYGVNS.

This clonotype has ten or more counts. V gene TRBV20-1 combines with J gene TRBJ2-7, with D tentatively TRBD2 (6 bases). V was pared by 4 bases and J by 2 bases, with 9 bases between. Germline CDR1 is DFQATT and CDR2 is SNEGSKA (reference sequence). The CDR3 covers 12 residues. CDR3 region: CSATTRAYEQYF. CDR3 bases: TGCAGTGCTACGACTAGGGCCTACGAGCAGTACTTC.

With respect to this clonotype: At one boundary the junction diverges from the germline segment, which might be a read error. The genes are TRBV10-3 and TRBJ2-7; 9 bases are a match to TRBD2. CDR3 length: 19 residues. Germline values: CDR1 ENHRY, CDR2 SYGVKD. The CDR3 DNA is TGTGCCATCAGTGATGGTAGCGGGAGTAAAGGTAAAGTGTCCTGCGAGCAGTACTTC. Protein: CAISDGSGSKGKVSCEQYF.

This clonotype was recorded at least ten times. The CDR3 region has the DNA TGTGCCAGCAGTTTACCCTTGACCCGTTACGAGCAGTACTTC. It is translated as CASSLPLTRYEQYF. This rearrangement joins TRBV28 to TRBJ2-7; D is uncertain. Per germline, CDR1 MDHEN and CDR2 SYDVKM. The CDR3 runs 14 residues. V lost 2 bases and J 4 bases, leaving 12 bases between the germline ends. The full variable domain, in which reference TRBV28 and TRBJ2-7 provide the parts outside the CDR3, is DVKVTQSSRYLVKRTGEKVFLECVQDMDHENMFWYRQDPGLGLRLIYFSYDVKMKEKGDIPEGYSVSREKKERFSLILESASTNQTSMYLCASSLPLTRYEQYFGPGTRLTVT.